This T cell receptor (beta chain) was recovered during a study of blood T cell repertoires in COVID-19. In the study overall: Sample material is recorded as cDNA or gDNA derived from T cells, B-cell-depleted T cells, or PBMCs.

The V gene lost 2 bases and the J gene lost 3 bases, with 5 bases spanning the gap. Germline CDR1 and CDR2: SGHKS and YYEKEE (reference sequence). CDR3 length equals 12 residues. As processed by the authors: Nucleated cell number was recorded as an estimate derived from reference gene primer amplification. Repertoires were generated with immunoSEQ multiplex PCR, while TCRdb's copy carries only in-frame clones and drops some. From that table come the V and J calls and clone size; the DNA was used to work out D and trimming. The profile shows roughly 30,000 clones, roughly 80% of them singletons. The chain is built from TRBV5-5 and TRBJ1-1; D not resolved. This clonotype was obtained from a man between 65 and 85 years old with acute or convalescent COVID-19. Sequenced material: peripheral blood. The CDR3 nucleotides are TGTGCCAGCAGCTTCCTTGACACTGAAGCTTTCTTT. This gives the protein CASSFLDTEAFF.